This record covers a single T cell receptor beta chain. As yet, its antigen is unknown. The V gene's germline CDR1 is SEHNR and CDR2 FQNEAQ (reference sequence). The CDR3 is made up of 14 amino acids. This record belongs to a study of cytomegalovirus exposure and HLA in healthy donors. The study, taken as a whole, reports: Reportedly, a later analysis found an Asian-associated ancestry cluster had fewer N-insertions than the roughly 700-donor mean.

In the PCR, 60 Vbeta and 13 Jbeta primers were used. Per the study methods: Approximately 10 million shared chains were among around 80 million unique TCR beta chains counted in a later analysis. Generated by immunoSEQ multiplex PCR, the TCRdb table keeps only in-frame clones and is missing some. The DNA was the basis for D and trimming; V, J and clone size are from that table. The table lists some 130,000 clones, about 85% of them singletons, with over 1.5% in the top ten. This sequence was found in a boy aged 5 to 17 in good health and CMV-seronegative. The sample comprised PBMCs. V is TRBV7-9 and J is TRBJ2-5, with 8 bases lining up with TRBD2. The assigned J gene may be wrong: the sequence end matches TRBJ2-7 better. The CDR3 region is CASSISGSGYEQYF. The DNA of the CDR3 is TGTGCCAGCAGCATCAGCGGGAGCGGCTACGAGCAGTACTTC.